A selection of T cell receptor beta chains follows, all from one sample in a study of cytomegalovirus exposure and HLA in healthy donors. Libraries were prepared by immunoSEQ multiplex PCR; TCRdb keeps only in-frame clonotypes and omits some of them. Found here are about 160,000 clones, 75% to 80% of them singletons; the top ten hold around 3.3%. Sequencing input: PBMCs. The receptors come from a woman between 35 and 50 years old in good health and CMV-seronegative. CDR3s include the opening cysteine and the closing phenylalanine or tryptophan. A D gene is named only where the DNA matches it firmly. Clone size is given for some rows only: seen once, a few or many times, or a class if the clone is expanded.

V	size	J	D	CDR3	DNA
TRBV11-1	-	TRBJ1-1	-	CASSFGKGVNTEAFF	TGTGCCAGCAGCTTCGGTAAGGGGGTGAACACTGAAGCTTTCTTT
TRBV15	-	TRBJ2-6	TRBD2	CATSSPSGGLVGAGANVLTF	TGTGCCACCAGCAGTCCTAGCGGGGGATTAGTAGGAGCTGGGGCCAACGTCCTGACTTTC
TRBV7-6	-	TRBJ1-5	-	CASSPNTARGNQPQHF	TGTGCCAGCAGCCCAAATACGGCCAGGGGAAATCAGCCCCAGCATTTT
TRBV10-1	-	TRBJ1-1	-	CASSAGGNTEAFF	TGCGCCAGCAGTGCGGGGGGGAACACTGAAGCTTTCTTT
TRBV29-1	-	TRBJ2-2	TRBD2	CSVEDRVVGRGGLGTGELFF	TGCAGCGTTGAAGATAGGGTTGTAGGGCGGGGGGGGTTGGGCACCGGGGAGCTGTTTTTT
TRBV4-1	-	TRBJ1-2	-	CASSQSGKSSAYTF	TGCGCCAGCAGCCAGTCAGGGAAATCGTCGGCCTACACCTTC
TRBV28	-	TRBJ1-1	TRBD1	CASNIWGQGNTEAFF	TGTGCCAGCAATATATGGGGACAGGGGAACACTGAAGCTTTCTTT
TRBV10-1	-	TRBJ1-3	TRBD1	CASGRGTGSSYPRSGNTIYF	TGCGCCAGCGGGAGGGGGACAGGGTCGAGCTACCCCCGTTCTGGAAACACCATATATTTT
TRBV6-1	few	TRBJ2-3	-	CASSASAVGWDTQYF	TGTGCCAGCAGTGCTTCGGCGGTCGGGTGGGATACGCAGTATTTT
TRBV5-6	-	TRBJ2-7	-	CASSLRPPRANEQYF	TGTGCCAGCAGCTTGAGACCTCCCAGGGCCAACGAGCAGTACTTC
TRBV12-2	many	TRBJ1-2	-	CASRLAQKPPYGYTF	TGTGCAAGTCGCTTAGCGCAGAAACCGCCTTATGGCTACACCTTC
TRBV5-4	few	TRBJ2-3	TRBD1	CASSSGQFTDTQYF	TGTGCCAGCAGCTCGGGACAGTTCACAGATACGCAGTATTTT
TRBV21-1	-	TRBJ1-4	-	CASSILLRADGLGQKNEKLFF	TGTGCCAGCAGCATACTTCTACGAGCGGATGGGCTGGGACAGAAAAATGAAAAACTGTTTTTT
TRBV5-4	-	TRBJ2-1	-	CASSYAPVNEQFF	TGTGCCAGCAGCTATGCACCGGTCAATGAGCAGTTCTTC
TRBV6-5	-	TRBJ1-6	TRBD1	CASSYTGQGVNSPLHF	TGTGCCAGCAGTTACACAGGACAGGGGGTCAATTCACCCCTCCACTTT
TRBV5-4	-	TRBJ2-3	-	CASSRTSTGASTDTQYF	TGTGCCAGCAGCCGTACATCGACAGGAGCAAGCACAGATACGCAGTATTTT
TRBV7-2	once	TRBJ2-3	-	CASSLISRDTQYF	TGTGCCAGCAGCTTAATTAGCCGCGATACGCAGTATTTT
TRBV9	-	TRBJ1-2	-	CASSVRGSYGYTF	TGTGCCAGCAGCGTAAGGGGTTCCTATGGCTACACCTTC
TRBV29-1	-	TRBJ2-7	-	CSVTQPIGTTYEQYF	TGCAGCGTTACCCAACCCATCGGGACAACGTACGAGCAGTACTTC
TRBV11-3	-	TRBJ1-6	-	CASSQGQINSPLHF	TGTGCCAGCAGCCAAGGACAGATTAATTCACCCCTCCACTTT
TRBV6-1	-	TRBJ1-5	-	CASSQAWSGNKPQHF	TGTGCCAGCAGCCAAGCGTGGTCGGGGAATAAGCCCCAGCATTTT
TRBV29-1	-	TRBJ1-5	-	CSVEEGSREDHF	TGCAGCGTTGAAGAGGGTTCCCGGGAGGACCATTTT
TRBV14	-	TRBJ1-2	TRBD1	CASSQVAGQYGYTF	TGTGCCAGCAGCCAAGTTGCGGGACAGTATGGCTACACCTTC
TRBV7-6	few	TRBJ1-3	TRBD1	CASSFGTASSGSTIYF	TGTGCCAGCAGCTTCGGGACAGCTAGCTCTGGAAGCACCATATATTTT
TRBV7-2	-	TRBJ1-1	TRBD1	CASRMGQGVGAFF	TGTGCCAGCAGGATGGGACAGGGGGTCGGAGCTTTCTTT
TRBV18	-	TRBJ2-2	-	CASSTRQSNTGELFF	TGTGCCAGCTCCACTCGACAATCGAACACCGGGGAGCTGTTTTTT
TRBV28	-	TRBJ1-5	-	CATTGGGNQPQHF	TGTGCCACCACTGGGGGGGGCAATCAGCCCCAGCATTTT
TRBV13	-	TRBJ2-3	TRBD1	CASSELVEQGVSDTQYF	TGTGCCAGCAGTGAGTTGGTGGAACAGGGGGTTTCAGATACGCAGTATTTT
TRBV10-1	-	TRBJ1-1	-	CASRGRVNTEAFF	TGCGCCAGCAGAGGCCGGGTGAACACTGAAGCTTTCTTT
TRBV15	-	TRBJ1-2	-	CATSRESSGNYGYTF	TGTGCCACCAGCAGAGAAAGTAGCGGAAACTATGGCTACACCTTC
TRBV6-5	-	TRBJ2-7	TRBD2	CASRGAGGPYEQYF	TGTGCCAGCAGGGGGGCGGGGGGGCCCTACGAGCAGTACTTC
TRBV4-1	-	TRBJ2-1	TRBD2	CASSQRESGGDFNEQFF	TGCGCCAGCAGCCAGAGGGAGAGCGGGGGGGACTTTAATGAGCAGTTCTTC
TRBV7-7	-	TRBJ1-1	TRBD1	CASSLTGQFGVVTEAFF	TGTGCCAGCAGCTTAACGGGACAGTTTGGAGTGGTAACTGAAGCTTTCTTT
TRBV19	-	TRBJ2-7	-	CASSPGVSYEQYF	TGTGCCAGTAGCCCGGGGGTCTCCTACGAGCAGTACTTC
TRBV5-1	few	TRBJ2-6	-	CASSSRDISSPSGANVLTF	TGCGCCAGCAGCAGTAGGGACATTTCTAGCCCCTCTGGGGCCAACGTCCTGACTTTC
TRBV2	-	TRBJ1-3	TRBD1	CASSEALHSRGLGNTIYF	TGTGCCAGCAGTGAAGCGCTTCACAGCAGGGGGTTAGGAAACACCATATATTTT
TRBV6-5	-	TRBJ2-1	-	CASTKPQGGYNEQFF	TGTGCCAGCACCAAACCCCAGGGGGGATACAATGAGCAGTTCTTC
TRBV28	few	TRBJ1-6	TRBD1	CASTDRVGNSPLHF	TGTGCCAGCACCGACAGGGTTGGTAATTCACCCCTCCACTTT
TRBV10-1	-	TRBJ1-1	-	CASSVGGMNTEAFF	TGCGCCAGCAGTGTTGGGGGGATGAACACTGAAGCTTTCTTT
TRBV28	-	TRBJ2-4	-	CASSPDRTERNIQYF	TGTGCCAGCAGTCCCGACAGGACGGAGCGGAACATTCAGTACTTC
TRBV6-6	-	TRBJ2-5	TRBD1	CASSKDGTVIQETQYF	TGTGCCAGCAGTAAAGACGGGACAGTAATACAAGAGACCCAGTACTTC
TRBV28	once	TRBJ1-2	-	CASSLREGQLYGYTF	TGTGCCAGCAGTTTGAGAGAAGGACAGCTTTATGGCTACACCTTC
TRBV28	-	TRBJ2-3	-	CASYPWDRPTGGDTQYF	TGTGCCAGCTACCCGTGGGACAGACCTACCGGGGGAGATACGCAGTATTTT
TRBV5-1	-	TRBJ1-1	-	CASSPRSLHPEAFF	TGCGCCAGCAGCCCGAGATCTCTCCACCCTGAAGCTTTCTTT
TRBV18	-	TRBJ2-7	TRBD2	CASSPGTSGAYEQYF	TGTGCCAGCTCACCCGGGACTAGCGGGGCCTACGAGCAGTACTTC
TRBV10-3	-	TRBJ2-7	-	CAIRLGGAYEQYF	TGTGCCATCAGACTAGGGGGGGCCTACGAGCAGTACTTC
TRBV7-2	-	TRBJ2-7	-	CASSQGGGPFFF	TGTGCCAGCAGCCAGGGGGGCGGGCCCTTTTTCTTC
TRBV5-1	-	TRBJ1-1	-	CASSLGWTVEAFF	TGCGCCAGCAGCTTGGGATGGACAGTTGAAGCTTTCTTT
TRBV9	-	TRBJ1-2	TRBD1	CASSVSGTATLRGYTF	TGTGCCAGCAGCGTTTCGGGGACAGCTACTTTGAGGGGCTACACCTTC
TRBV19	-	TRBJ1-1	-	CASSIRYEFAGDTEAFF	TGTGCCAGTAGTATAAGGTACGAATTCGCGGGGGACACTGAAGCTTTCTTT
TRBV7-2	-	TRBJ1-2	-	CASSRGTGGYGYTF	TGTGCCAGCAGCCGTGGTACGGGGGGCTATGGCTACACCTTC
TRBV2	-	TRBJ2-3	-	CASSNGGGVSTDTQYF	TGTGCCAGCAGCAATGGAGGGGGGGTCAGCACAGATACGCAGTATTTT
TRBV14	-	TRBJ2-2	TRBD2	CASSQERAGGSGELFF	TGTGCCAGCAGCCAAGAACGAGCGGGGGGTAGCGGGGAGCTGTTTTTT
TRBV6-1	-	TRBJ2-7	TRBD2	CASSERFLAGADEQYF	TGTGCCAGCAGTGAAAGATTCCTAGCGGGGGCTGACGAGCAGTACTTC
TRBV2	-	TRBJ1-3	-	CASTTGVEPGNTIYF	TGTGCCAGCACCACGGGGGTGGAGCCTGGAAACACCATATATTTT